This T cell receptor beta chain originates from a study of blood T cell repertoires in COVID-19. The overall study: Samples representing acute and convalescent COVID-19 were sourced from the United States, Italy and Spain. In each case, the material was cDNA or gDNA derived from T cells, B-cell-depleted T cells, or PBMCs.

The CDR3 contains 16 residues. CDR1 MGHRA and CDR2 YSYEKL come from the germline V gene. The germline V and J ends were trimmed by 0 bases and 2 bases, with 14 bases remaining between them. Per the study methods: Researchers report that nucleated cell counts were estimated from reference gene primer amplification. Sequenced by immunoSEQ multiplex PCR; TCRdb stores in-frame clones only, minus some. Clone size and V and J calls were adopted from that table, with D and trimming inferred from the DNA. The sample holds some 150,000 clones, over 60% seen once. The clonotype comes from a woman older than 75 with active or convalescent COVID-19. Sequenced sample: peripheral blood. The chain is built from TRBV4-1 and TRBJ2-7; D not resolved. In DNA form, the CDR3 reads TGCGCCAGCAGCCAAGAGTTTAGCAGCTCTACCTACGAGCAGTACTTC. Its protein is CASSQEFSSSTYEQYF.